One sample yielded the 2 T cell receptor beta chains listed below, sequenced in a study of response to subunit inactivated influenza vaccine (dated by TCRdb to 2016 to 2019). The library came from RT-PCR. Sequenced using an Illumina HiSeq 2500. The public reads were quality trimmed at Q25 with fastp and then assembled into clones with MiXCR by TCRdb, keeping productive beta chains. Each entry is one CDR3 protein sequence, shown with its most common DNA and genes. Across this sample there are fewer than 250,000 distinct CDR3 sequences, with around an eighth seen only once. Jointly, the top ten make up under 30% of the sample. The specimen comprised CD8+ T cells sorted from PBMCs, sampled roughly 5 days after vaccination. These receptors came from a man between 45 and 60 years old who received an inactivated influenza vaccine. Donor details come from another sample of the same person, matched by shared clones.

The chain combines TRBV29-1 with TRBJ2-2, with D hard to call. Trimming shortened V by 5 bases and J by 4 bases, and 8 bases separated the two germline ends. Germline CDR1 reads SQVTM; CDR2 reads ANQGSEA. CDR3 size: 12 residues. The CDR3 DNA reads TGCAGCGTTTATAGGGTCACCGGGGAGCTGTTTTTT. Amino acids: CSVYRVTGELFF.

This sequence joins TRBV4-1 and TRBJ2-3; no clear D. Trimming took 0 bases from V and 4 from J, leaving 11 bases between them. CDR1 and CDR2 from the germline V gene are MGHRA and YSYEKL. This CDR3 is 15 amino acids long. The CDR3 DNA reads TGCGCCAGCAGCCAAGAGTGGGTAGGCGCAGATACGCAGTATTTT. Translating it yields CASSQEWVGADTQYF.